This T cell receptor (beta chain) emerged from a study of PD-L1 blockade in urothelial cancer. Overall study context: Male sex and bladder-origin urothelial cancer characterized about 90% of the 29 patients.

Germline V CDR1 and CDR2: SGHNT, YENEEA. The CDR3 has 15 amino acids. J gave up 6 bases and V 4 bases, and 10 bases lay outside the gene matches. Study-level findings and limits: Larger 3-week expansion of tumor-associated blood clones was seen in durable-benefit patients.

Ten or more counts support this clone. The antigen remains undetermined. Synthetic TCR analog templates were added to each PCR reaction. Profiled with immunoSEQ multiplex PCR; TCRdb holds only in-frame clones, not every one. The profile shows 30,000 to 40,000 clones, 36% of them singletons. Sample: tumor tissue, taken before atezolizumab (anti-PD-L1) treatment. The rearrangement links TRBV11-3 to TRBJ2-3, with TRBD2 matching 7 bases. The receptor comes from a man aged 55 to 70 with urothelial cancer. CDR3 region: CASSSPGGRYDTQYF. In DNA, the CDR3 is TGTGCCAGCAGCTCCCCAGGCGGGAGATACGATACGCAGTATTTT.